This T cell receptor (beta chain) appears in the sequencing data of a study of beta chain features in type 1 diabetes. Study-wide results and caveats: All four CD4+ subsets from Type 1 diabetes patients carried moderately but significantly shorter TCRB CDR3s.

Details on this clone: Its antigen is unknown.

The entirety of the isolated RNA underwent reverse transcription, so expressed TCRB transcripts were sequenced. Deep immunoSEQ sequencing covered naive, central memory and regulatory T cell samples. Clones were sequenced by immunoSEQ multiplex PCR, and TCRdb holds only the in-frame ones, with some missing. This repertoire shows some 290,000 clones, roughly 24% found once; its top ten account for approximately 0.011%. What was sequenced was naive CD4+ T cells from blood. The TCR sequence derives from a woman in her twenties or thirties with type 1 diabetes.

Here the CDR3 reads CASSKAGLAGGPDYEQYF. The CDR3 region has the DNA TGTGCCAGTAGTAAGGCAGGGCTAGCGGGAGGGCCTGACTACGAGCAGTACTTC. The rearrangement uses TRBV19 and TRBJ2-7; TRBD2 matches 12 bases. Germline CDR1 and CDR2: LNHDA and SQIVND (reference sequence). This CDR3 is built from 18 residues. V was clipped by 4 bases and J by 3 bases; unmatched bases: 13. Combining the CDR3 with reference TRBV19 and TRBJ2-7 gives the whole variable domain DGGITQSPKYLFRKEGQNVTLSCEQNLNHDAMYWYRQDPGQGLRLIYYSQIVNDFQKGDIAEGYSVSREKKESFPLTVTSAQKNPTAFYLCASSKAGLAGGPDYEQYFGPGTRLTVT.